The subject of this entry is one T cell receptor (beta chain). The target antigen is unknown. The sample originates from a study of shared clonotypes between healthy human individuals. The CDR3 is made up of 14 amino acids. Trimming took 1 base from V and 5 from J, leaving 12 bases between them. Germline CDR1 and CDR2: SGHKS and YYEKEE (reference sequence). The table came from immunoSEQ multiplex PCR; TCRdb's copy has only in-frame clones and leaves some out. The data contain a few million clones, just under 95% of them singletons. Study outcomes and limitations: When compared with the clonotypes that were shared by all four sorted-subset donors, the non-shared clonotypes turned out to have lower generation probabilities. Across subsets, estimated richness was generally greater for naive than for memory populations. Some naive CD4 clonotypes, roughly 4.8%, turned up in common across a handful of donors.

The V call is TRBV5-5, the J call TRBJ1-1, with D perhaps matching TRBD1 (5 bases). The sample comprised naive CD4+ T cells from PBMCs. The subset here: CD45RA+ positively selected. The clonotype was recovered from a man aged 18 to 35 in good health. Some clones in this sample may be carry-over from other donors' samples. Here the CDR3 DNA reads TGTGCCAGCAGCTTGTGGCAGGAGGGGACTGAAGCTTTCTTT. The encoded protein is CASSLWQEGTEAFF.